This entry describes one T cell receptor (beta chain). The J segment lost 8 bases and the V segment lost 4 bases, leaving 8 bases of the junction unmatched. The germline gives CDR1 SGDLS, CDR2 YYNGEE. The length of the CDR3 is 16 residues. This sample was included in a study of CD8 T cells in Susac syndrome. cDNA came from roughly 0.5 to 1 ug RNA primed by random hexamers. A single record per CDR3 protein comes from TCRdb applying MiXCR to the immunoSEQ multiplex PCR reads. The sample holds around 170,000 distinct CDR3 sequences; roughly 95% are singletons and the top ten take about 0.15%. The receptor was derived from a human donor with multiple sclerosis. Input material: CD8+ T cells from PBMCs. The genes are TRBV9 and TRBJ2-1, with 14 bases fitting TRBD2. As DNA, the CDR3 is TGTGCCAGCAGCTCCCCGACTAGCGGGGGGGCCTATGAGCAGTTCTTC. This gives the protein CASSSPTSGGAYEQFF.